This record concerns one T cell receptor (beta chain) sequence. The antigen remains undetermined. The data belong to a study of T cell repertoires in cytomegalovirus infection. Study-wide background: Indications of both CMV infection and matching HLA type were provided by public TCR beta signatures. Overall study results and limits: What dominated the ex vivo response were HLA-C-restricted CMV-specific TCR beta clonotypes.

One entry per CDR3 protein, called by TCRdb with MiXCR from the reads. The table records about 260,000 distinct CDR3 sequences, roughly 15% of them present only once. Source material: PBMCs. The sequence came from a human donor in good health (CMV status not recorded). Some clones in this sample may be carry-over from other donors' samples.

Here the CDR3 DNA reads TGTGCCAGAGCTCGAGGGAGCGAGCAGTACTTC. It translates to CARARGSEQYF. The chain is built from TRBV2 and TRBJ2-7; possibly TRBD2 for D (5 bases). CDR1 and CDR2 from the germline V gene are SNHLY and FYNNEI. Trimming took 9 bases from V and 6 from J, leaving 12 bases between them. This CDR3 is 11 amino acids long.